Listed below are T cell receptor beta chains from one sample, sequenced in a study of sequential checkpoint blockade in melanoma. The assay was immunoSEQ multiplex PCR, and TCRdb's table has in-frame clones only and misses some. The data hold approximately 14,000 clones, with about 55% observed a single time. Sample: CD8+ T cells sorted from blood (inferred from file names), taken from a patient given nivolumab and ipilimumab in sequence. The receptor source for this set is a human donor with melanoma. The CDR3 runs from the conserved cysteine through the conserved F or W. Each record gives: J gene, V gene, clone size, D gene, CDR3 protein, CDR3 DNA. A D gene is named only where the DNA matches it firmly. Clone size appears in some rows only: once, few, many, or a class for an expanded clone.

>TRBJ2-1|TRBV29-1|.|.
CSVGGDYFDEQFF
TGCAGCGTAGGGGGAGACTATTTTGATGAGCAGTTCTTC
>TRBJ1-4|TRBV6-5|few|.
CASNRVDEKLFF
TGTGCCAGCAACAGGGTTGATGAAAAACTGTTTTTT
>TRBJ1-4|TRBV28|medium-sized|.
CASSWGHATTNEKLFF
TGTGCCAGCAGTTGGGGACACGCTACAACTAATGAAAAACTGTTTTTT
>TRBJ1-5|TRBV6-5|.|.
CASTLAGFGNQPQHF
TGTGCCAGCACCCTAGCGGGGTTCGGCAATCAGCCCCAGCATTTT
>TRBJ1-2|TRBV6-6|.|.
CASSYSGQNYGYTF
TGTGCCAGCAGTTACTCGGGCCAGAACTATGGCTACACCTTC
>TRBJ2-7|TRBV7-9|few|.
CASSPDFRAYEQYF
TGTGCCAGCAGTCCCGACTTTCGCGCCTACGAGCAGTACTTC
>TRBJ1-4|TRBV7-9|.|.
CASSLIGPGEKLFF
TGTGCCAGCAGCTTAATAGGCCCAGGGGAAAAACTGTTTTTT
>TRBJ1-1|TRBV15|.|.
CATSRQRWNEAFF
TGTGCCACCAGCAGACAGCGGTGGAATGAAGCTTTCTTT
>TRBJ2-5|TRBV11-1|.|TRBD1
CASSLAGTGAQETQYF
TGTGCCAGCAGCTTAGCCGGGACAGGCGCGCAAGAGACCCAGTACTTC
>TRBJ2-7|TRBV5-3|.|.
CASSLVDSYEQYF
TGTGCCAGCAGCTTGGTGGACAGTTACGAGCAGTACTTC
>TRBJ2-1|TRBV5-4|few|.
CASSFLADNEQFF
TGTGCCAGCAGCTTCCTGGCGGACAATGAGCAGTTCTTC
>TRBJ1-5|TRBV13|few|.
CASSLGARGRGQPQHF
TGTGCCAGCAGCTTAGGGGCACGAGGGAGGGGGCAGCCCCAGCATTTT
>TRBJ1-1|TRBV9|.|TRBD1
CASSGTGRNTEAFF
TGTGCCAGCAGCGGGACAGGGAGGAACACTGAAGCTTTCTTT
>TRBJ2-7|TRBV27|.|.
CASSFGGNYEQYF
TGTGCCAGCAGTTTCGGAGGGAACTACGAGCAGTACTTC
>TRBJ1-4|TRBV30|.|.
CAWRLGAHPNEKLFF
TGTGCCTGGAGATTGGGGGCGCATCCTAATGAAAAACTGTTTTTT
>TRBJ2-7|TRBV11-2|.|TRBD1
CASSVTTPGGHPYEQYF
TGTGCCAGCAGCGTAACAACCCCAGGGGGACACCCCTACGAGCAGTACTTC
>TRBJ2-7|TRBV5-6|once|.
CASSLLSYEQYF
TGTGCCAGCAGCTTGCTTTCCTACGAGCAGTACTTC
>TRBJ1-2|TRBV11-2|.|.
CASSLESSYGYTF
TGTGCCAGCAGCTTAGAGTCCAGTTATGGCTACACCTTC
>TRBJ1-5|TRBV1|.|.
CTSSPPYRGLERSQPQHF
TGCACCAGCAGCCCGCCCTATCGAGGTCTAGAAAGAAGTCAGCCCCAGCATTTT
>TRBJ2-1|TRBV30|once|.
CAWRYRGINEQFF
TGTGCCTGGAGGTATAGGGGTATCAATGAGCAGTTCTTC
>TRBJ2-1|TRBV5-1|.|.
CASSFRVYNEQFF
TGCGCCAGCAGCTTCAGGGTCTACAATGAGCAGTTCTTC
>TRBJ2-1|TRBV30|.|.
CAWSVIVSAGDEQFF
TGTGCCTGGAGTGTAATTGTTAGCGCGGGCGATGAGCAGTTCTTC
>TRBJ2-1|TRBV5-1|few|TRBD2
CASSLAGTSGGYEQFF
TGCGCCAGCAGCTTGGCCGGGACTAGCGGGGGATATGAGCAGTTCTTC
>TRBJ1-2|TRBV6-5|.|TRBD1
CASSQGAGGYTF
TGTGCCAGCAGTCAGGGGGCGGGTGGCTACACCTTC
>TRBJ1-1|TRBV6-5|.|.
CASSGQQNTEAFF
TGTGCCAGCAGCGGACAGCAGAACACTGAAGCTTTCTTT
>TRBJ1-2|TRBV28|.|.
CATRTVLGYTF
TGTGCCACCAGGACAGTTCTGGGCTACACCTTC
>TRBJ1-1|TRBV2|.|TRBD1
CASSTGANTEAFF
TGTGCCAGCAGTACAGGGGCGAACACTGAAGCTTTCTTT
>TRBJ1-1|TRBV27|once|TRBD1
CASSYIDRVTEAFF
TGTGCCAGCAGTTATATCGACAGGGTCACTGAAGCTTTCTTT
>TRBJ2-3|TRBV30|few|.
CAWSAIISDTQYF
TGTGCCTGGAGTGCTATTATCTCAGATACGCAGTATTTT
>TRBJ2-7|TRBV11-2|.|TRBD1
CASSYRDRVSEQYF
TGTGCCAGCAGCTATCGGGACAGAGTAAGCGAGCAGTACTTC
>TRBJ1-6|TRBV15|.|.
CATSRDGEGIYNSPLHF
TGTGCCACCAGCAGAGATGGGGAGGGAATTTATAATTCACCCCTCCACTTT
>TRBJ2-7|TRBV6-5|few|.
CASSYGRAYEQYF
TGTGCCAGCAGTTACGGCAGGGCGTACGAGCAGTACTTC
>TRBJ2-6|TRBV29-1|few|TRBD1
CSVETGSGANVLTF
TGCAGCGTGGAGACAGGGTCTGGGGCCAACGTCCTGACTTTC
>TRBJ2-7|TRBV6-1|.|.
CASSYGLGAYEQYF
TGTGCCAGCAGTTATGGTCTCGGGGCCTACGAGCAGTACTTC
>TRBJ2-7|TRBV2|.|TRBD2
CASSDLAGGDFYEQYF
TGTGCCAGCAGTGACCTAGCGGGGGGCGACTTCTACGAGCAGTACTTC
>TRBJ1-2|TRBV30|.|.
CAWSATGSPYGYTF
TGTGCCTGGAGTGCAACAGGGAGCCCCTATGGCTACACCTTC
>TRBJ2-7|TRBV19|.|TRBD2
CASSITLGGGSYEQYF
TGTGCCAGTAGTATAACACTGGGCGGGGGATCCTACGAGCAGTACTTC
>TRBJ2-7|TRBV19|few|TRBD2
CASSISLAGVSEQYF
TGTGCCAGTAGTATTTCACTAGCGGGAGTATCGGAGCAGTACTTC
>TRBJ2-7|TRBV27|.|TRBD2
CASSSMTSGFYEQYF
TGTGCCAGCAGTTCCATGACTAGCGGGTTCTACGAGCAGTACTTC
>TRBJ1-3|TRBV5-1|few|TRBD1
CASSLLGQGSQALSGNTIYF
TGCGCCAGCAGCTTGTTGGGACAGGGTTCTCAGGCCCTCTCTGGAAACACCATATATTTT
>TRBJ2-3|TRBV28|.|.
CASSLLGFSQHTQYF
TGTGCCAGCAGTTTGCTTGGCTTCTCACAGCATACGCAGTATTTT
>TRBJ1-2|TRBV19|.|.
CASSMVRGAAGYTF
TGTGCCAGTAGTATGGTCCGGGGGGCGGCTGGCTACACCTTC
>TRBJ2-7|TRBV6-6|once|TRBD2
CASSHGLGSYEQYF
TGTGCCAGCAGCCACGGACTAGGTTCCTACGAGCAGTACTTC
>TRBJ1-2|TRBV6-4|medium-sized|TRBD1
CASSDSQGASYGYTF
TGTGCCAGCAGTGACTCGCAGGGGGCTAGCTATGGCTACACCTTC
>TRBJ2-3|TRBV14|.|.
CASSEEGLDTQYF
TGCGCCAGCAGCGAAGAGGGGCTAGATACGCAGTATTTT
>TRBJ2-2|TRBV10-2|.|TRBD2
CASRGLAFTGELFF
TGCGCCAGCAGGGGACTAGCCTTTACCGGGGAGCTGTTTTTT
>TRBJ2-7|TRBV7-2|.|TRBD2
CASSFGLAGSSISYEQYF
TGTGCCAGCAGCTTTGGACTAGCGGGTTCTTCCATTTCCTACGAGCAGTACTTC
>TRBJ2-7|TRBV30|few|TRBD2
CAWSDERGVDEQYF
TGTGCCTGGAGTGACGAGCGGGGAGTCGACGAGCAGTACTTC
>TRBJ2-7|TRBV14|.|.
CASSQVRAGEQYF
TGTGCCAGCAGCCAAGTGAGGGCCGGCGAGCAGTACTTC
>TRBJ2-2|TRBV27|.|.
CASSSTVNTGELFF
TGTGCCAGCAGTTCGACAGTGAACACCGGGGAGCTGTTTTTT
>TRBJ2-7|TRBV6-5|.|TRBD1
CASGAGTGTSTEYF
TGTGCCAGCGGAGCCGGGACAGGGACCTCAACAGAGTACTTC
>TRBJ1-2|TRBV4-2|few|.
CASSPGGADGYTF
TGTGCCAGCAGCCCCGGGGGGGCCGATGGCTACACCTTC
>TRBJ2-2|TRBV19|.|.
CASTRQGDTGELFF
TGTGCCAGTACTCGGCAGGGTGACACCGGGGAGCTGTTTTTT
>TRBJ1-2|TRBV9|.|TRBD1
CASSSTGGLYGYTF
TGTGCCAGCAGCTCAACAGGGGGCCTCTATGGCTACACCTTC
>TRBJ2-1|TRBV25-1|few|TRBD2
CASSEGVGTSDEQFF
TGTGCCAGCAGTGAAGGGGTCGGGACTAGCGATGAGCAGTTCTTC
>TRBJ1-2|TRBV30|.|.
CACRDTANYGYTF
TGTGCCTGCCGGGACACAGCTAACTATGGCTACACCTTC
>TRBJ2-2|TRBV19|medium-sized|.
CASRVYRENTGELFF
TGTGCCAGCAGAGTATACAGGGAGAACACCGGGGAGCTGTTTTTT
>TRBJ2-3|TRBV6-4|medium-sized|TRBD2
CASSDSTSGSADTQYF
TGTGCCAGCAGTGACTCGACTAGCGGGAGCGCAGATACGCAGTATTTT
>TRBJ1-4|TRBV7-9|.|.
CASSTERRKLFF
TGTGCCAGCAGCACCGAACGGAGAAAACTGTTTTTT